This TCR beta chain emerged from a study of cytomegalovirus exposure and HLA in healthy donors. Method: immunoSEQ multiplex PCR; TCRdb's copy keeps in-frame clones and lacks some. The sample has about 360,000 clones, roughly 90% seen once. CDR1 is MNHEY, CDR2 SVGAGI, per germline. The CDR3 has 14 residues. V was cut by 2 bases and J by 6 bases, with 14 bases left in between. The gene calls are TRBV6-5 and TRBJ2-7; TRBD1 might be the D (6 bases). The TCR sequence derives from a woman aged 18-35 years in good health and CMV-seronegative. The sequenced sample consisted of PBMCs. CDR3 in amino acids: CASSYDRWFGEQYF. The CDR3 DNA follows: TGTGCCAGCAGTTACGACAGGTGGTTTGGCGAGCAGTACTTC.